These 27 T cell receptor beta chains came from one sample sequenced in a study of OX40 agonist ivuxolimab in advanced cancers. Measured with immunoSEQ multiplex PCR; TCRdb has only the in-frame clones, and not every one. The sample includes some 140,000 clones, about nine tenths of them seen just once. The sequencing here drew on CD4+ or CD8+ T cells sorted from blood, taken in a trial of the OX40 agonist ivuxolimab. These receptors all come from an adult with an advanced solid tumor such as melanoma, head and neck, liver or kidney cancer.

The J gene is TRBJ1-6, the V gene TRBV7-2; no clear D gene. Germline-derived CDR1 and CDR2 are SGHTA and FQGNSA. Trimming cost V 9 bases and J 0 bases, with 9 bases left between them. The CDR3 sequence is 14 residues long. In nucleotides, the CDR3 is TGTGCCAGTCAACAGAGCTCCTATAATTCACCCCTCCACTTT. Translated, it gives CASQQSSYNSPLHF.

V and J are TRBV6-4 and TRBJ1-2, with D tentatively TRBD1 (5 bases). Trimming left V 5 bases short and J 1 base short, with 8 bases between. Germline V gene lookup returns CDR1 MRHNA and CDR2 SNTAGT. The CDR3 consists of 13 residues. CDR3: CASSMGRNYGYTF. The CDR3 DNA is TGTGCCAGCAGTATGGGACGTAACTATGGCTACACCTTC.

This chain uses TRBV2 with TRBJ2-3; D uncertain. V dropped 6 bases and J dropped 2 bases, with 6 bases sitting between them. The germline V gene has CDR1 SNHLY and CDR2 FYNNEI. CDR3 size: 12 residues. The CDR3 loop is CASRGATDTQYF. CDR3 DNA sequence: TGTGCCAGCAGGGGCGCCACAGATACGCAGTATTTT.

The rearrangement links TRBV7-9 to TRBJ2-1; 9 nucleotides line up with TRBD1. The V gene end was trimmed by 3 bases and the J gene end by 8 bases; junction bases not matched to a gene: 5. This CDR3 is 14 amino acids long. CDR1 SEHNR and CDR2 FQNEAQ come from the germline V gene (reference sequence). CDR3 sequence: CASSFGTGIDEQFF. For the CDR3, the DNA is TGTGCCAGCAGCTTCGGGACAGGGATCGATGAGCAGTTCTTC.

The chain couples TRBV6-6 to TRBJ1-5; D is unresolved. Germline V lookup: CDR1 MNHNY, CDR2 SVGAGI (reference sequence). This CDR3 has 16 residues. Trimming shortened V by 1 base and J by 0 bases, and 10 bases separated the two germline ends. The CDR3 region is CASSYFGQFSNQPQHF. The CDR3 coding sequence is TGTGCCAGCAGTTACTTTGGGCAATTTAGCAATCAGCCCCAGCATTTT.

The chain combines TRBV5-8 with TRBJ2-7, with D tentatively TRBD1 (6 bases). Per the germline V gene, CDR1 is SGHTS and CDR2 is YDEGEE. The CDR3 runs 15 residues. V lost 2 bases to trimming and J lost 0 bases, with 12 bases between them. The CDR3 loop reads CASSFSRQASYEQYF. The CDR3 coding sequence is TGTGCCAGCAGCTTTTCCCGACAGGCCTCCTACGAGCAGTACTTC.

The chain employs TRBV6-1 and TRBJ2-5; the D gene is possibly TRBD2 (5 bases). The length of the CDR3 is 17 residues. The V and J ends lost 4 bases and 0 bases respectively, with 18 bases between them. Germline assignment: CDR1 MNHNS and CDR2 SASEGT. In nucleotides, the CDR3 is TGTGCCAGCAGTGGTTCTCCTCCGAGACTACACCAAGAGACCCAGTACTTC. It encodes CASSGSPPRLHQETQYF.

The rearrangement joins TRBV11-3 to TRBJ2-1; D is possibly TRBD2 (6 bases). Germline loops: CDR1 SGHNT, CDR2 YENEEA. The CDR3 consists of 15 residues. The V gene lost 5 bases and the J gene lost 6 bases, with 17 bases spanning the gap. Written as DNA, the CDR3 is TGTGCCAGCAGCCCCCAGGGACTGCCGGGCAATGAGCAGTTCTTC. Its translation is CASSPQGLPGNEQFF. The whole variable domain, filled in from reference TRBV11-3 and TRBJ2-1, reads EAGVVQSPRYKIIEKKQPVAFWCNPISGHNTLYWYLQNLGQGPELLIRYENEEAVDDSQLPKDRFSAERLKGVDSTLKIQPAELGDSAVYLCASSPQGLPGNEQFFGPGTRLTVL.

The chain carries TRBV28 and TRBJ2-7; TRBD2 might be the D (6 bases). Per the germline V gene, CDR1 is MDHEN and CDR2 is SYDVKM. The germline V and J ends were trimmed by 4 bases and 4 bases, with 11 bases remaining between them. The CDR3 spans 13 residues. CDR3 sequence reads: CASSWEVSYEQYF. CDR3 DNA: TGTGCCAGCAGTTGGGAGGTGTCGTACGAGCAGTACTTC.

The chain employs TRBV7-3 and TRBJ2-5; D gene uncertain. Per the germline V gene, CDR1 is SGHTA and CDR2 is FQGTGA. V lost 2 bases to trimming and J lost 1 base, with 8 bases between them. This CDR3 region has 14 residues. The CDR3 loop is CASSLFGSQETQYF. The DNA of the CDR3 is TGTGCCAGCAGCTTATTCGGGTCCCAAGAGACCCAGTACTTC.

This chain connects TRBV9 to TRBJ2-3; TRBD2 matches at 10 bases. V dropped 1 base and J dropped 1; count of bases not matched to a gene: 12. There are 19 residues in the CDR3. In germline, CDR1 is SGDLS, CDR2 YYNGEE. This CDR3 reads CASSVRSWTSGARTDTQYF. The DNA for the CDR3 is TGTGCCAGCAGCGTACGATCCTGGACTAGCGGAGCACGCACAGATACGCAGTATTTT.

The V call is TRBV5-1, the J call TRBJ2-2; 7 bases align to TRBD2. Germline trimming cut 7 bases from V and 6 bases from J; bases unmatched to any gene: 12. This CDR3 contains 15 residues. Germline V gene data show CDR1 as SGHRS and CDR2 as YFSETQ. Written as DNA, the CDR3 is TGCGCCAGCTCCCCGACTAGCCCCCGGTCCGGGGAGCTGTTTTTT. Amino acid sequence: CASSPTSPRSGELFF.

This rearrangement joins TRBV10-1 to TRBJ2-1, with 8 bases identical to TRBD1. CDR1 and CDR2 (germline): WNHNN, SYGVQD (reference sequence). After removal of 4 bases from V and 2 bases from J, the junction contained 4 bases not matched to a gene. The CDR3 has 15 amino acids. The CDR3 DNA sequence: TGCGCCAGCAGTGTGACAGGGGAAGCCTACAATGAGCAGTTCTTC. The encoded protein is CASSVTGEAYNEQFF.

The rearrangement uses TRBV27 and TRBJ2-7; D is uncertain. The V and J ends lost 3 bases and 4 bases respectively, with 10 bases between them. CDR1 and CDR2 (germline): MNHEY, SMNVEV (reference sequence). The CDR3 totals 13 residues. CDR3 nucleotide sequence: TGTGCCAGCAGTTTGGCTGCCAATTACGAGCAGTACTTC. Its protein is CASSLAANYEQYF.

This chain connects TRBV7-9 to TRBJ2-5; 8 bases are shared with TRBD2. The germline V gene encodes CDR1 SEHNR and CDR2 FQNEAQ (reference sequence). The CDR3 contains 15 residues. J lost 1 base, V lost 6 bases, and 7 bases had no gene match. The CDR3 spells CASRVLAGGQETQYF. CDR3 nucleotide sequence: TGTGCCAGCAGGGTGTTGGCGGGAGGCCAAGAGACCCAGTACTTC.

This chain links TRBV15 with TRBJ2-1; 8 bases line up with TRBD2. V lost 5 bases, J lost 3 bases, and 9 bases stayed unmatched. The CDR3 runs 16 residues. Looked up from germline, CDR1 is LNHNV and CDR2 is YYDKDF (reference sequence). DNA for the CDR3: TGTGCCACCAGCGGGGTAGCGGGGACCTTCTACAATGAGCAGTTCTTC. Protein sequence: CATSGVAGTFYNEQFF. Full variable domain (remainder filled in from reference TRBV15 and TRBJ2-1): DAMVIQNPRYQVTQFGKPVTLSCSQTLNHNVMYWYQQKSSQAPKLLFHYYDKDFNNEADTPDNFQSRRPNTSFCFLDIRSPGLGDTAMYLCATSGVAGTFYNEQFFGPGTRLTVL.

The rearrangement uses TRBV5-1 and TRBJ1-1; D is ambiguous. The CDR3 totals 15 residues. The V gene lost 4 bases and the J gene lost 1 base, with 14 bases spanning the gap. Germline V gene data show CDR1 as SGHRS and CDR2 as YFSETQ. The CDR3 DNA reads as TGCGCCAGCAGCCTACTGAACGGGGAGAACACTGAAGCTTTCTTT. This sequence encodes CASSLLNGENTEAFF.

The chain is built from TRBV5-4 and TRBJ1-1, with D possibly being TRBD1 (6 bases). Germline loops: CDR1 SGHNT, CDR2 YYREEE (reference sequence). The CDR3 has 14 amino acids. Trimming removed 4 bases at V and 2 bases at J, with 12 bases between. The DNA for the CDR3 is TGTGCCAGCAGCCGAAGACAGGAAAACACTGAAGCTTTCTTT. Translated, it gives CASSRRQENTEAFF.

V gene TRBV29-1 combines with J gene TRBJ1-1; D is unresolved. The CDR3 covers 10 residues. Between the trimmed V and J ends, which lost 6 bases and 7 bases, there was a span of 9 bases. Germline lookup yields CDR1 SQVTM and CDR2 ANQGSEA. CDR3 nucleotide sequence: TGCAGCGTCGGGGAGATTGAAGCTTTCTTT. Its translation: CSVGEIEAFF.

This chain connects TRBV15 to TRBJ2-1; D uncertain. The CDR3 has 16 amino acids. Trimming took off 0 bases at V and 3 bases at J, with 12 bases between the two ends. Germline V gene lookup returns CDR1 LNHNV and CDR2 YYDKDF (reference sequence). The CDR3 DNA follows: TGTGCCACCAGCAGAGAAAGAAGGCTAGTCTACAATGAGCAGTTCTTC. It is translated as CATSRERRLVYNEQFF.

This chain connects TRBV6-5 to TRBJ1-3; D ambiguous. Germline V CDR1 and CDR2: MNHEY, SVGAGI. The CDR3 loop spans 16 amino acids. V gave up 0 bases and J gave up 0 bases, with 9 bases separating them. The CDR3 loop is CASSYSKSLSGNTIYF. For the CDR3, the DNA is TGTGCCAGCAGTTACTCGAAGAGCCTCTCTGGAAACACCATATATTTT.

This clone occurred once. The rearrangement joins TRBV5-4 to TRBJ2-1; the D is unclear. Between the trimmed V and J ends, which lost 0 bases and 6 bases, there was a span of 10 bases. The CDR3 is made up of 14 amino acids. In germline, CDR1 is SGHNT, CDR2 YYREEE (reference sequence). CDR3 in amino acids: CASSLDDRPNEQFF. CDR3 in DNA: TGTGCCAGCAGCTTGGATGATCGGCCCAATGAGCAGTTCTTC.

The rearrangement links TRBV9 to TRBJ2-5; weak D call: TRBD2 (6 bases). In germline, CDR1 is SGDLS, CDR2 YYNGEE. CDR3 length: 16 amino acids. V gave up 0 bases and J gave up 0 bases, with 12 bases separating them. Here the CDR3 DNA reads TGTGCCAGCAGCGTAGGTAGCGGTACGTACCAAGAGACCCAGTACTTC. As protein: CASSVGSGTYQETQYF.

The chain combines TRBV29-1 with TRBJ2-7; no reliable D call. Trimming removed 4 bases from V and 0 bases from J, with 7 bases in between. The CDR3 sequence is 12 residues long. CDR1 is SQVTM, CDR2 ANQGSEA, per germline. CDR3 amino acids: CSVVGTSYEQYF. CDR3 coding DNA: TGCAGCGTTGTAGGCACCTCCTACGAGCAGTACTTC.

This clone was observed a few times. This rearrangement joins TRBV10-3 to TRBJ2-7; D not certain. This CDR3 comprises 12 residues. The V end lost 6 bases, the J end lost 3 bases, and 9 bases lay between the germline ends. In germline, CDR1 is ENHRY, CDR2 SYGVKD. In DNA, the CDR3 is TGTGCCATCAGCAGTTCGCGCTACGAGCAGTACTTC. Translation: CAISSSRYEQYF.

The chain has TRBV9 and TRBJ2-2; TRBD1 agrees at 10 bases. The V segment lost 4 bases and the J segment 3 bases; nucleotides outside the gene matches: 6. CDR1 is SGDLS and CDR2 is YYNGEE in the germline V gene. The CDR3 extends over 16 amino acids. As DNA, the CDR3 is TGTGCCAGCAGCCCAGACAGGGGGCGAGACACCGGGGAGCTGTTTTTT. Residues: CASSPDRGRDTGELFF.

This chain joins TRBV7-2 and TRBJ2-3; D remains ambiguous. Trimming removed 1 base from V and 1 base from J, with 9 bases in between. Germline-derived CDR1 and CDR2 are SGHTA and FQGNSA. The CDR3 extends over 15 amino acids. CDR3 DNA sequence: TGTGCCAGCAGCTTAGAATCGGGTGGCACAGATACGCAGTATTTT. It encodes CASSLESGGTDTQYF.